The 26 T cell receptor beta chains given below trace back to one sample, sequenced in a study of blood T cell repertoires in COVID-19. TCRdb's copy holds only in-frame clones and misses some; the assay was immunoSEQ multiplex PCR. The sample yields approximately 670,000 clones, about 90% seen once. Input material: peripheral blood. These receptors all come from a woman between 18 and 29 years old with acute or convalescent COVID-19.

The chain combines TRBV2 with TRBJ1-6; TRBD1 matches at 8 bases. The CDR3 is 15 residues long. In germline, CDR1 is SNHLY, CDR2 FYNNEI. The V gene end was trimmed by 3 bases and the J gene end by 7 bases; junction bases not matched to a gene: 5. In nucleotides, the CDR3 is TGTGCCAGCAGTGATCGACAGGGGCGGAATTCACCCCTCCACTTT. This sequence encodes CASSDRQGRNSPLHF.

The chain couples TRBV3-1 (or the pseudogene TRBV3-2) to TRBJ2-2; 10 nucleotides agree with TRBD1. The V and J ends lost 5 bases and 4 bases, in that order; junction bases with no gene match: 1. CDR3 length: 14 amino acids. In germline, CDR1 is LGHDT, CDR2 YNNKEL (reference sequence). Here the CDR3 DNA reads TGTGCCAGCAGCGGGACAGGGGCCACCGGGGAGCTGTTTTTT. It yields the protein CASSGTGATGELFF.

The chain is built from TRBV11-2 and TRBJ1-1; D possibly corresponds to TRBD1 (5 bases). Trimming took off 2 bases at V and 1 base at J, with 14 bases between the two ends. The germline V gene has CDR1 SGHAT and CDR2 FQNNGV. The CDR3 contains 16 residues. The CDR3 bases are TGTGCCAGCAGCTTATGGACATCCCAGCGGAACACTGAAGCTTTCTTT. The encoded protein is CASSLWTSQRNTEAFF.

The rearrangement links TRBV28 to TRBJ2-7; no definite D call. Trimming took off 2 bases at V and 0 bases at J, with 8 bases between the two ends. The CDR3 has 14 residues. Per the germline V gene, CDR1 is MDHEN and CDR2 is SYDVKM. The CDR3 coding sequence is TGTGCCAGCAGTTTAGCCGTCAGCTCCTACGAGCAGTACTTC. Translation: CASSLAVSSYEQYF.

In nucleotides, the CDR3 is TGTGCCATCAGTGAGCCGCGGGAGGCCCGCTATGGCTACACCTTC. Its translation is CAISEPREARYGYTF. This rearrangement joins TRBV10-3 to TRBJ1-2, with no clear D. The length of the CDR3 is 15 residues. The germline V gene encodes CDR1 ENHRY and CDR2 SYGVKD. Trimming removed 2 bases from V and 4 bases from J, with 14 bases in between.

Notes on this clone: Compared with germline, one end of the junction differs, possibly owing to a read error. The rearrangement joins TRBV24-1 to TRBJ2-3; D call uncertain. This CDR3 contains 15 residues. In germline, CDR1 is KGHDR, CDR2 SFDVKD. In DNA form, the CDR3 reads TGTGCCACCAGTGATTTGGGCGGAAGCAGAGATACGCAGTATTTT. It encodes CATSDLGGSRDTQYF.

The CDR3 nucleotides are TGTGCCAGCAGTAAGACAGGAAATAGCAATCAGCCCCAGCATTTT. Translated, it gives CASSKTGNSNQPQHF. V is TRBV6-5 and J is TRBJ1-5, with a tentative D call TRBD1 (6 bases). The germline CDR1 and CDR2 sequences are MNHEY and SVGAGI. The ends were cut back, 5 bases at V and 0 bases at J, with 11 bases in the middle. The CDR3 has 15 amino acids.

The chain is built from TRBV25-1 and TRBJ1-2, with TRBD1 identical over 7 bases. Trimming removed 2 bases from V and 2 bases from J; junction bases left unmatched: 2. Germline V gene sequence: CDR1 MGHDK, CDR2 SYGVNS. This CDR3 has 14 amino acids. CDR3 nucleotides: TGTGCCAGCAGTGAACTAGGGGGCAACTATGGCTACACCTTC. It specifies CASSELGGNYGYTF.

The chain uses TRBV2 and TRBJ1-5; 9 positions match TRBD1. Germline CDR1 and CDR2: SNHLY and FYNNEI. The trim removed 8 bases at V and 4 bases at J, leaving 15 bases unmatched. The CDR3 is 17 residues long. The CDR3: CASSSAGGTGRNQPQHF. As DNA, the CDR3 is TGTGCCAGCTCCTCCGCTGGCGGGACAGGGAGAAATCAGCCCCAGCATTTT.

This sequence joins TRBV30 and TRBJ1-1; TRBD1 aligns across 8 bases. The CDR3 runs to 19 residues. CDR1 GTSNPN and CDR2 SVGIG come from the germline V gene (reference sequence). V lost 0 bases to trimming and J lost 4 bases; unmatched junction nucleotides: 19. The DNA for the CDR3 is TGTGCCTGGAGTGTACACTTAGCCCGGAAGACAGGGGTCGGCACTGAAGCTTTCTTT. Translating it yields CAWSVHLARKTGVGTEAFF.

This clone was detected only a few times. The rearrangement uses TRBV12-5 and TRBJ1-1, with D tentatively TRBD1 (5 bases). The CDR3 spans 16 residues. Between the trimmed V and J ends, which lost 6 bases and 1 base, there was a span of 18 bases. Germline CDR1 and CDR2: LGHNT and FRNRAP. The CDR3 DNA sequence: TGTGCTAGTGGCTCCCACCCAGGGATCCGGAACACTGAAGCTTTCTTT. It codes for CASGSHPGIRNTEAFF.

V gene TRBV3-1 (or the pseudogene TRBV3-2) combines with J gene TRBJ1-5; 8 bases line up with TRBD1. There are 17 residues in the CDR3. Germline V gene data show CDR1 as LGHDT and CDR2 as YNNKEL (reference sequence). V gave up 6 bases and J gave up 0 bases; unmatched junction bases: 10. This CDR3 reads CASSPGQGLYSNQPQHF. CDR3 nucleotide sequence: TGTGCCAGCAGTCCAGGACAGGGCCTGTATAGCAATCAGCCCCAGCATTTT.

This chain connects TRBV3-1 (or the pseudogene TRBV3-2) to TRBJ2-2; D gene unclear. Germline lookup yields CDR1 LGHDT and CDR2 YNNKEL (reference sequence). V was trimmed by 3 bases and J by 6 bases, leaving 11 bases between them. This CDR3 has 14 residues. In nucleotides, the CDR3 is TGTGCCAGCAGCCAGAGCCCCGTTCCCGGGGAGCTGTTTTTT. Translating it yields CASSQSPVPGELFF.

This chain connects TRBV7-2 to TRBJ2-7; no clear D gene. V shed 1 base and J shed 0 bases, with 10 bases lying between them. The CDR3 extends over 15 amino acids. Germline V CDR1 and CDR2: SGHTA, FQGNSA. The CDR3 DNA reads as TGTGCCAGCAGCTTAGAGTCTCTAAGCTCCTACGAGCAGTACTTC. Residues: CASSLESLSSYEQYF.

This chain connects TRBV19 to TRBJ1-5; D uncertain. CDR3 length equals 13 residues. CDR1 is LNHDA, CDR2 SQIVND, per germline (reference sequence). Trimming took off 6 bases at V and 4 bases at J, with 10 bases between the two ends. In DNA form, the CDR3 reads TGTGCCAGTAGCCCGCGGAATAATCAGCCCCAGCATTTT. It encodes CASSPRNNQPQHF. Full variable domain (outside the CDR3, taken from reference TRBV19 and TRBJ1-5): DGGITQSPKYLFRKEGQNVTLSCEQNLNHDAMYWYRQDPGQGLRLIYYSQIVNDFQKGDIAEGYSVSREKKESFPLTVTSAQKNPTAFYLCASSPRNNQPQHFGDGTRLSIL.

This clone was observed a single time. This sequence joins TRBV7-3 and TRBJ2-3, with a weak D call TRBD1 (7 bases). Germline CDR1 is SGHTA and CDR2 is FQGTGA. The CDR3 consists of 13 residues. The V and J ends lost 5 bases and 6 bases respectively, with 12 bases between them. The CDR3 DNA reads TGTGCCAGCAGCCGGTCAGGGGGGGATACGCAGTATTTT. Translation gives CASSRSGGDTQYF. Supplemented by reference TRBV7-3 and TRBJ2-3, the full variable domain reads GAGVSQTPSNKVTEKGKYVELRCDPISGHTALYWYRQSLGQGPEFLIYFQGTGAADDSGLPNDRFFAVRPEGSVSTLKIQRTERGDSAVYLCASSRSGGDTQYFGPGTRLTVL.

The chain couples TRBV9 to TRBJ2-3, with D perhaps matching TRBD2 (6 bases). The germline V and J ends were trimmed by 5 bases and 5 bases, with 15 bases remaining between them. CDR3 size: 14 residues. CDR1 and CDR2 from the germline V gene are SGDLS and YYNGEE. CDR3 sequence reads: CASSAAGLEDTQYF. As DNA, the CDR3 is TGTGCCAGCAGTGCGGCGGGGCTAGAAGATACGCAGTATTTT.

The V call is TRBV7-3, the J call TRBJ2-1, with 9 bases aligning to TRBD1. The CDR3 runs to 16 residues. Germline V gene data show CDR1 as SGHTA and CDR2 as FQGTGA. Trimming removed 6 bases from V and 0 bases from J; junction bases left unmatched: 6. The CDR3 nucleotides read TGTGCCAGCAGTCCCGGGACAGGGTTCTCCTACAATGAGCAGTTCTTC. This gives the protein CASSPGTGFSYNEQFF.

The rearrangement links TRBV4-2 to TRBJ1-5; 7 nucleotides align to TRBD1. J lost 3 bases, V lost 0 bases, and 8 bases had no gene match. Germline CDR1 and CDR2: LGHNA and YNFKEQ. This CDR3 has 17 amino acids. CDR3 sequence: CASSQELLTGPNQPQHF. For the CDR3, the DNA is TGTGCCAGCAGCCAAGAACTTCTGACAGGGCCCAATCAGCCCCAGCATTTT.

The chain joins TRBV5-6 to TRBJ1-1; D ambiguous. V shed 0 bases and J shed 0 bases, with 3 bases lying between them. Germline CDR1 is SGHDT and CDR2 is YYEEEE. The CDR3 is 13 residues long. CDR3 in DNA: TGTGCCAGCAGCTTGGGGCTGAACACTGAAGCTTTCTTT. Protein: CASSLGLNTEAFF.

The chain is built from TRBV30 and TRBJ1-6; D is ambiguous. Germline assignment: CDR1 GTSNPN and CDR2 SVGIG (reference sequence). This CDR3 contains 13 residues. The germline V and J ends were trimmed by 5 bases and 5 bases, with 10 bases remaining between them. The CDR3 DNA sequence: TGTGCCTGGGAAACAACGAATAATTCACCCCTCCACTTT. Protein product: CAWETTNNSPLHF.

The chain is built from TRBV4-1 and TRBJ2-1; 13 bases are shared with TRBD2. The CDR3 spans 18 residues. The trim removed 2 bases at V and 3 bases at J, leaving 7 bases unmatched. Germline CDR1 is MGHRA and CDR2 is YSYEKL. This chain's CDR3 is CASSQSGTSGVIYNEQFF. The DNA of the CDR3 is TGCGCCAGCAGCCAATCCGGGACTAGCGGGGTTATCTACAATGAGCAGTTCTTC.

The chain combines TRBV28 with TRBJ2-4; tentatively, D is TRBD1 (7 bases). V was trimmed by 6 bases and J by 4 bases, leaving 16 bases between them. The CDR3 is made up of 15 amino acids. Germline V lookup: CDR1 MDHEN, CDR2 SYDVKM. Written as DNA, the CDR3 is TGTGCCAGCAGCTCCCAGGGGGGCACAAAAAACATTCAGTACTTC. This codes for CASSSQGGTKNIQYF. The whole variable domain, remainder taken from reference TRBV28 and TRBJ2-4, is DVKVTQSSRYLVKRTGEKVFLECVQDMDHENMFWYRQDPGLGLRLIYFSYDVKMKEKGDIPEGYSVSREKKERFSLILESASTNQTSMYLCASSSQGGTKNIQYFGAGTRLSVL.

The V and J genes are TRBV7-8 and TRBJ2-7, with TRBD2 identical over 7 bases. Germline CDR1 reads SGHVS; CDR2 reads FQNEAQ. The CDR3 runs 13 residues. V lost 3 bases, J lost 2 bases, and 1 base stayed unmatched. The CDR3 loop is CASSFRGAYEQYF. The CDR3 bases are TGTGCCAGCAGCTTTCGGGGGGCCTACGAGCAGTACTTC. Full variable domain (rest looked up from reference TRBV7-8 and TRBJ2-7): GAGVSQSPRYKVAKRGQDVALRCDPISGHVSLFWYQQALGQGPEFLTYFQNEAQLDKSGLPSDRFFAERPEGSVSTLKIQRTQQEDSAVYLCASSFRGAYEQYFGPGTRLTVT.

This clone appeared once. The chain is built from TRBV11-2 and TRBJ1-2, with 7 bases matching TRBD1. The CDR3 spans 13 residues. With 5 bases clipped from V and 5 bases from J, the junction kept 5 bases outside the gene matches. Looked up from germline, CDR1 is SGHAT and CDR2 is FQNNGV. CDR3 DNA sequence: TGTGCCAGCAGCACGACAGGGAGGTATGGCTACACCTTC. Translating it yields CASSTTGRYGYTF.

In this sample, this clone turned up once. The J gene is TRBJ2-1, the V gene TRBV7-9; 10 bases match TRBD1. The germline gives CDR1 SEHNR, CDR2 FQNEAQ (reference sequence). The CDR3 totals 14 residues. J lost 9 bases, V lost 5 bases, and 7 bases had no gene match. CDR3 DNA: TGTGCCAGCAGCCGGGAGGACAGGGGGGGTGAGCAGTTCTTC. It yields the protein CASSREDRGGEQFF.